This TCR beta chain is drawn from a study of cytomegalovirus exposure and HLA in healthy donors. Study conclusions and caveats: The study put some 150 TCR beta chains on its list as cytomegalovirus-associated.

Sequencing used immunoSEQ multiplex PCR; TCRdb keeps in-frame clones, though not all of them. The sample lists 50,000 to 65,000 clones, approximately 90% occurring once. To note about this clone: The antigen remains undetermined.

The V and J ends lost 3 bases and 3 bases respectively, with 14 bases between them. Germline V gene lookup returns CDR1 MGHRA and CDR2 YSYEKL. This CDR3 is 15 amino acids long. The chain uses TRBV4-1 and TRBJ1-1; D is uncertain. The receptor was derived from a woman aged 18-29 years in good health and CMV-seropositive. The sample comprised PBMCs. CDR3 sequence (DNA): TGCGCCAGCAGCCAGGCGACTCGGATGGACACTGAAGCTTTCTTT. Amino acids: CASSQATRMDTEAFF.